These 8 T cell receptor beta chains originate from one sample sequenced in a study of sequential checkpoint blockade in melanoma. TCRdb keeps only in-frame clones here, not all; method: immunoSEQ multiplex PCR. This sample yields roughly 10,000 clones, of which around three quarters are seen a single time; roughly 13% belongs to the top ten. Treatment of the sample: randomized to nivolumab then ipilimumab (arm A) or the reverse (arm B). Sequencing used CD8+ T cells sorted from blood (inferred from file names), obtained from a patient given nivolumab and ipilimumab in sequence. The source of these receptors is a human donor with melanoma.

The chain has TRBV30 and TRBJ1-5; 8 bases agree with TRBD1. The CDR3 totals 13 residues. Per the germline V gene, CDR1 is GTSNPN and CDR2 is SVGIG (reference sequence). V dropped 4 bases and J dropped 6; count of bases not matched to a gene: 5. The CDR3 DNA follows: TGTGCCTGGACCCAGGGGGCTGTTCAGCCCCAGCATTTT. Translation gives CAWTQGAVQPQHF.

This clone was observed once. The chain carries TRBV6-5 and TRBJ1-1, with a tentative D call TRBD1 (5 bases). CDR3 length equals 14 residues. CDR1 is MNHEY and CDR2 is SVGAGI in the germline V gene. Trimming left V 5 bases short and J 3 bases short, with 13 bases between. DNA for the CDR3: TGTGCCAGCAGTCATCAGGGTAGCCACACTGAAGCTTTCTTT. Translation gives CASSHQGSHTEAFF.

The rearrangement joins TRBV25-1 to TRBJ2-7; unclear D gene. This CDR3 is built from 12 residues. The germline V gene has CDR1 MGHDK and CDR2 SYGVNS. Trimming shortened V by 4 bases and J by 3 bases, and 7 bases separated the two germline ends. This chain's CDR3 is CASSVGGYEQYV. In DNA, the CDR3 is TGTGCCAGCAGTGTTGGCGGCTACGAGCAGTACGTC.

V and J are TRBV15 and TRBJ1-1; D unresolved. The CDR3 is 16 residues long. V lost 0 bases to trimming and J lost 0 bases, with 11 bases between them. Germline values: CDR1 LNHNV, CDR2 YYDKDF (reference sequence). The CDR3 region has the DNA TGTGCCACCAGCAGAGATCGGAGCAGCCTGAACACTGAAGCTTTCTTT. This gives the protein CATSRDRSSLNTEAFF.

V usage is TRBV27 and J usage is TRBJ1-5; D remains unclear. The V and J ends lost 4 bases and 3 bases respectively, with 7 bases between them. CDR3 size: 13 residues. Germline CDR1 and CDR2: MNHEY and SMNVEV (reference sequence). Here the CDR3 reads CASSYGYNQPQHF. CDR3 coding DNA: TGTGCCAGCAGTTACGGTTACAATCAGCCCCAGCATTTT.

Regarding this clone: Different DNA sequences within this sample yield the same CDR3. The gene calls are TRBV6-5 and TRBJ1-1, with TRBD1 as a possible D gene (6 bases). V gave up 9 bases and J gave up 1 base, with 9 bases separating them. Germline CDR1 MNHEY, CDR2 SVGAGI. The CDR3 sequence is 12 residues long. CDR3 DNA sequence: TGTGCCAGTTCACAGGGGAACACTGAAGCTTTCTTT. Amino acid sequence: CASSQGNTEAFF.

V is TRBV27 and J is TRBJ2-1; TRBD1 matches at 9 bases. The CDR3 is made up of 15 amino acids. The trim removed 5 bases at V and 4 bases at J, leaving 6 bases unmatched. Germline values: CDR1 MNHEY, CDR2 SMNVEV (reference sequence). As DNA, the CDR3 is TGTGCCAGCAGTGCTCGGGACAGGGTGTACAATGAGCAGTTCTTC. It is translated as CASSARDRVYNEQFF.

V is TRBV6-4 and J is TRBJ2-5, with 9 bases aligning to TRBD2. CDR3 size: 15 residues. Germline CDR1 MRHNA, CDR2 SNTAGT. After removal of 0 bases from V and 5 bases from J, the junction contained 4 bases not matched to a gene. The CDR3 DNA follows: TGTGCCAGCAGTGACTCCGCTAGCGGGACCGAGACCCAGTACTTC. This sequence encodes CASSDSASGTETQYF.